In this sample, the clone carrying this TCR beta chain turned up a few times. Antigen unknown. Per the germline V gene, CDR1 is SGDLS and CDR2 is YYNGEE. The CDR3 covers 13 residues. V lost 3 bases to trimming and J lost 8 bases, with 14 bases between them. This specimen belongs to a study of T cells after yellow fever vaccination. Regarding the study as a whole: It was the secondary response that reached its peak faster, day 5 versus 15, but it was weaker. Within FACS-sorted repertoires, abundant clonotypes contaminating from the bulk population could be present.

Template switching by 5'RACE produced TCR cDNA, adding a universal primer site and UMIs. A single record per CDR3 protein comes from TCRdb applying MiXCR to the 5' RACE reads. The profile covers some 160,000 distinct CDR3 sequences, with 7% to 10% appearing a single time and roughly 33% taken by the ten largest. This receptor was obtained from a man younger than 30 who received the YFV17D yellow fever vaccine. This specimen consisted of CD8+ T cells sorted from PBMCs, obtained 45 days after the yellow fever booster vaccination. The chain is built from TRBV9 and TRBJ1-1; D call uncertain. CDR3 sequence reads: CASSAAGGKEAFF. Written as DNA, the CDR3 is TGTGCCAGCAGCGCTGCGGGTGGCAAAGAAGCTTTCTTT.